The 3 T cell receptor beta chains below were found in one sample sequenced in a study of blood T cells in healthy people across ages. A second roughly 7 to 11 cycle PCR used barcoded and J-beta primers. TCRdb re-analysed the 5' RACE reads in MiXCR, keeping a single row per CDR3 protein. The sample lists over 700,000 distinct CDR3 sequences, around half seen once, with under 50% in the top ten. Sequences were obtained from blood. Receptors were obtained from an elderly man in good health.

A few counts support this clonotype. This chain joins TRBV6-1 and TRBJ2-3, with TRBD2 as a possible D gene (5 bases). This CDR3 has 13 residues. Per the germline V gene, CDR1 is MNHNS and CDR2 is SASEGT. V lost 4 bases and J 9 bases, leaving 14 bases between the germline ends. The CDR3 DNA sequence: TGTGCCAGCAGTGCCGGGAACCCCTCCACGCAGTATTTT. Amino acids: CASSAGNPSTQYF.

The table lists this clonotype with a few counts. V gene TRBV20-1 combines with J gene TRBJ2-7; D is possibly TRBD1 (6 bases). From germline, CDR1 is DFQATT and CDR2 SNEGSKA (reference sequence). Between the trimmed V and J ends, which lost 1 base and 5 bases, there was a span of 12 bases. This CDR3 contains 13 residues. CDR3: CSARVTGINEQYF. The DNA of the CDR3 is TGCAGTGCTAGAGTTACAGGGATTAACGAGCAGTACTTC.

This clonotype was recorded a few times. The chain links TRBV6-1 to TRBJ2-1; TRBD2 aligns across 9 bases. The V segment lost 4 bases and the J segment 9 bases; nucleotides outside the gene matches: 4. This CDR3 has 13 amino acids. Germline lookup yields CDR1 MNHNS and CDR2 SASEGT. The CDR3 loop reads CASSASGMAEQFF. DNA for the CDR3: TGTGCCAGCAGTGCTAGCGGGATGGCTGAGCAGTTCTTC.